This TCR beta chain originates from a study of cytomegalovirus exposure and HLA in healthy donors. Study outcomes and limitations: A later analysis showed that HLA-associated TCR beta chains had undergone more clonal expansion than equally common others.

A remark on this clone: The antigen remains undetermined.

V was pared by 4 bases and J by 4 bases, with 9 bases of the junction left unmatched. From germline, CDR1 is MNHNY and CDR2 SVGAGI (reference sequence). The CDR3 has 16 residues. PCR employed 60 Vbeta and 13 Jbeta primers. Clones were read by immunoSEQ multiplex PCR, and TCRdb kept only the in-frame ones, dropping some. This sample has about 160,000 clones; roughly four fifths occur once, and the top ten carry less than 15%. The clonotype originates from a woman aged 45 to 65 in good health and CMV-seronegative. Sequencing was carried out using PBMCs. The chain joins TRBV6-6 to TRBJ1-3, with 8 nucleotides matching TRBD1. The CDR3 DNA is TGTGCCAGCAGTTCCCCCGACAGGGGCGAAGGAAACACCATATATTTT. It encodes CASSSPDRGEGNTIYF.